The 18 T cell receptor beta chains listed next were all sequenced from one sample in a study of OX40 agonist ivuxolimab in advanced cancers. Sequencing was performed with immunoSEQ multiplex PCR; in TCRdb, only in-frame clones are kept and a portion is missing. Of about 77,000 clones listed, about 85% are singletons. The sample was CD4+ or CD8+ T cells sorted from blood, taken in a trial of the OX40 agonist ivuxolimab. Receptors were obtained from an adult with an advanced solid tumor such as melanoma, head and neck, liver or kidney cancer.

The V call is TRBV9, the J call TRBJ1-3, with TRBD1 matching 8 bases. The CDR3 is 19 residues long. With 4 bases clipped from V and 2 bases from J, the junction kept 17 bases outside the gene matches. Germline CDR1 is SGDLS and CDR2 is YYNGEE. The DNA for the CDR3 is TGTGCCAGCAGCCAAACTCTTGGAAGACAGGGGACGGCTGGAAACACCATATATTTT. It codes for CASSQTLGRQGTAGNTIYF. Full variable domain (missing parts from reference TRBV9 and TRBJ1-3): DSGVTQTPKHLITATGQRVTLRCSPRSGDLSVYWYQQSLDQGLQFLIQYYNGEERAKGNILERFSAQQFPDLHSELNLSSLELGDSALYFCASSQTLGRQGTAGNTIYFGEGSWLTVV.

V usage is TRBV29-1 and J usage is TRBJ2-1; no firm D call. CDR1 is SQVTM and CDR2 is ANQGSEA in the germline V gene. The V and J ends lost 5 bases and 4 bases respectively, with 9 bases between them. The CDR3 runs to 12 residues. CDR3 loop: CSVQRLYNEQFF. Written as DNA, the CDR3 is TGCAGCGTTCAAAGACTGTACAATGAGCAGTTCTTC.

This clone was detected only a few times. V gene TRBV11-2 combines with J gene TRBJ2-1; D is uncertain. The V end was cut by 1 base, the J end by 3 bases, with 7 bases between. The CDR3 extends over 14 amino acids. Germline CDR1 and CDR2: SGHAT and FQNNGV. The CDR3 nucleotides read TGTGCCAGCAGCTTAGGGGGTTACTACAATGAGCAGTTCTTC. Encoded protein: CASSLGGYYNEQFF.

As regards this clone: Other nucleotide sequences from this sample produce the same CDR3. The chain is built from TRBV7-2 and TRBJ1-2; unclear D gene. Germline loops: CDR1 SGHTA, CDR2 FQGNSA. Trimming stripped 1 base from V and 4 bases from J, with 7 bases between. This CDR3 has 13 residues. Written as DNA, the CDR3 is TGTGCCAGCAGCTTAGGGTATTCCTATGGCTACACCTTC. It encodes CASSLGYSYGYTF.

This clone was seen a few times. This rearrangement joins TRBV5-1 to TRBJ2-6; no definite D call. V lost 0 bases and J lost 4, with 11 bases in between. The germline CDR1 and CDR2 sequences are SGHRS and YFSETQ. This CDR3 is 16 amino acids long. CDR3 protein: CASSLEESWGANVLTF. The CDR3, as DNA: TGCGCCAGCAGCTTGGAAGAGTCATGGGGGGCCAACGTCCTGACTTTC.

This chain connects TRBV11-3 to TRBJ2-7; no clear D. This CDR3 contains 14 residues. CDR1 is SGHNT and CDR2 is YENEEA in the germline V gene. Trimming removed 3 bases at V and 0 bases at J, with 9 bases between. The CDR3 sequence is CASSFGLSSYEQYF. CDR3 sequence (DNA): TGTGCCAGCAGCTTTGGCTTGAGCTCCTACGAGCAGTACTTC.

V usage is TRBV13 and J usage is TRBJ2-5; a possible D gene is TRBD2 (5 bases). The germline CDR1 and CDR2 sequences are PRHDT and FYEKMQ (reference sequence). The CDR3 is 14 amino acids. Trimming removed 5 bases at V and 0 bases at J, with 10 bases between. The DNA of the CDR3 is TGTGCCAGCAGCAAGACTACCCACCAAGAGACCCAGTACTTC. Its translation: CASSKTTHQETQYF.

The CDR3 reads CASSSRGAAYEQYF. CDR3 DNA sequence: TGTGCCAGCAGCTCCCGGGGGGCAGCCTACGAGCAGTACTTC. V and J are TRBV9 and TRBJ2-7, with D perhaps TRBD2 (7 bases). CDR1 is SGDLS, CDR2 YYNGEE, per germline. With 4 bases removed from V and 2 bases from J, the gap between germline ends came to 13 bases. This CDR3 is 14 amino acids long.

The chain couples TRBV30 to TRBJ2-1, with a weak D call TRBD1 (6 bases). Germline loops: CDR1 GTSNPN, CDR2 SVGIG (reference sequence). The V end was cut by 5 bases, the J end by 3 bases, with 14 bases between. The CDR3 covers 14 residues. CDR3 loop: CAWDRGQSYNEQFF. The CDR3 region has the DNA TGTGCCTGGGACCGCGGACAGAGCTACAATGAGCAGTTCTTC.

The chain employs TRBV6-1 and TRBJ2-7, with a possible D match to TRBD2 (7 bases). The V end lost 5 bases, the J end lost 4 bases, and 18 bases lay between the germline ends. The germline V gene has CDR1 MNHNS and CDR2 SASEGT. This CDR3 is built from 15 residues. The CDR3 loop is CASSFLGGGRYEQYF. The CDR3, as DNA: TGTGCCAGCAGTTTCCTAGGGGGAGGGCGATACGAGCAGTACTTC.

V usage is TRBV13 and J usage is TRBJ2-1; TRBD1 aligns across 7 bases. V gave up 5 bases and J gave up 5 bases; unmatched junction bases: 9. This CDR3 spans 15 amino acids. From germline, CDR1 is PRHDT and CDR2 FYEKMQ (reference sequence). The CDR3 DNA reads as TGTGCCAGCAGCAGGGAGACAGGGTATGACAATGAGCAGTTCTTC. This gives the protein CASSRETGYDNEQFF.

The DNA of the CDR3 is TGCGCCAGCAGCTTAACAGGGGAAAGCACTGAAGCTTTCTTT. It translates to CASSLTGESTEAFF. The chain uses TRBV5-1 and TRBJ1-1; 7 bases match TRBD1. The CDR3 runs 14 residues. The J segment lost 4 bases and the V segment lost 2 bases, leaving 5 bases of the junction unmatched. Germline CDR1 and CDR2: SGHRS and YFSETQ.

This chain uses TRBV4-2 with TRBJ2-1; D gene ambiguous. This CDR3 has 13 amino acids. Trimming left V 0 bases short and J 9 bases short, with 9 bases between. Germline assignment: CDR1 LGHNA and CDR2 YNFKEQ. Here the CDR3 reads CASSQEFSPEQFF. CDR3 nucleotides: TGTGCCAGCAGCCAAGAGTTTAGCCCTGAGCAGTTCTTC.

V usage is TRBV30 and J usage is TRBJ1-6; D remains ambiguous. Trimming stripped 0 bases from V and 0 bases from J, with 6 bases between. Germline V gene lookup returns CDR1 GTSNPN and CDR2 SVGIG (reference sequence). The CDR3 extends over 15 amino acids. CDR3 residues: CAWSVGSSYNSPLHF. The CDR3 DNA reads as TGTGCCTGGAGTGTGGGGAGCTCCTATAATTCACCCCTCCACTTT.

J is TRBJ2-5 and V is TRBV18; TRBD2 is a possible D gene (5 bases). Matching the DNA end better, TRBJ2-7 makes the J call doubtful. Germline V lookup: CDR1 KGHSH, CDR2 LQKENI. There are 13 residues in the CDR3. CDR3 amino acids: CASSPFAGDEQYF. The CDR3 DNA sequence: TGTGCCAGCTCACCGTTTGCCGGGGACGAGCAGTACTTC.

This clone was seen just once. The chain combines TRBV19 with TRBJ1-1; 10 bases map to TRBD1. Germline-derived CDR1 and CDR2 are LNHDA and SQIVND (reference sequence). Trimming at V came to 5 bases and at J to 8 bases, leaving 5 bases not matched to a gene. CDR3 length: 13 amino acids. The CDR3 region has the DNA TGTGCCAGTAGTTCCCGGACAGGGGGAGAAGCTTTCTTT. Amino acid sequence: CASSSRTGGEAFF.

The rearrangement uses TRBV7-8 and TRBJ1-4; possibly TRBD1 for D (6 bases). The CDR3 has 15 amino acids. V was trimmed by 2 bases and J by 4 bases, leaving 11 bases between them. Germline V gene sequence: CDR1 SGHVS, CDR2 FQNEAQ. CDR3 amino acids: CASSLNQGFNEKLFF. The DNA of the CDR3 is TGTGCCAGCAGCTTAAACCAGGGGTTTAATGAAAAACTGTTTTTT. Supplemented by reference TRBV7-8 and TRBJ1-4, the full variable domain reads GAGVSQSPRYKVAKRGQDVALRCDPISGHVSLFWYQQALGQGPEFLTYFQNEAQLDKSGLPSDRFFAERPEGSVSTLKIQRTQQEDSAVYLCASSLNQGFNEKLFFGSGTQLSVL.

The chain links TRBV5-4 to TRBJ2-6, with 8 bases aligning to TRBD1. The CDR3 sequence is 18 residues long. Germline CDR1 is SGHNT and CDR2 is YYREEE (reference sequence). The trim removed 0 bases at V and 2 bases at J, leaving 7 bases unmatched. CDR3 sequence: CASSLGQGTRTGANVLTF. The DNA for the CDR3 is TGTGCCAGCAGCTTGGGACAGGGGACCCGGACTGGGGCCAACGTCCTGACTTTC.